The rows below give T cell receptor beta chains drawn from one sample of a study of T cell responses to AZD1222 COVID-19 vaccine. TCRdb keeps only in-frame clones here, not all; method: immunoSEQ multiplex PCR. Here the sample spans under 150,000 clones, roughly 88% being singletons. The specimen was peripheral blood, collected on day 0 of MenACWY control vaccination. The receptors come from an adult in good health. Each CDR3 is given with its conserved first and last residue.

j_call v_call cdr3_aa
TRBJ1-6 TRBV14 CASSQETASPLHF
TRBJ1-2 TRBV2 CALMQGKNYGYTF
TRBJ2-5 TRBV3-1/TRBV3-2 CASSQGAGAGETQYF
TRBJ1-3 TRBV27 CASSPTGQWPSGNTIYF
TRBJ2-5 TRBV30 CAWSAASGRIETQYF
TRBJ2-7 TRBV11-3 CASSVTDREPPEQYF
TRBJ2-7 TRBV5-1 CASSSHSLAGALEQYF
TRBJ1-5 TRBV5-5 CASSPDLNSNQPQHF
TRBJ2-2 TRBV28 CASKTGPVELFF
TRBJ2-2 TRBV10-1 CASSESGRGGPGELFF
TRBJ2-2 TRBV28 CASSFRRGPTGELFF
TRBJ1-6 TRBV6-5 CASSYSGRDNSPLHF
TRBJ1-1 TRBV5-4 CASSLGQIPNTEAFF
TRBJ1-6 TRBV25-1 CASSEGKYNSPLHF
TRBJ2-5 TRBV9 CASSPPGGPQETQYF
TRBJ1-5 TRBV3-1/TRBV3-2 CASSQVHGQPQHF
TRBJ1-5 TRBV12-3/TRBV12-4 CASSFQEHQPQHF
TRBJ2-1 TRBV7-9 CASIRDLDREQFF
TRBJ1-6 TRBV7-9 CASGRGSGHSPLHF
TRBJ2-1 TRBV7-9 CASSPNVRTSGSSYNEQFF
TRBJ2-7 TRBV6-5 CASSRTGAGFEQYF
TRBJ2-7 TRBV13 CASSSYRVADEQYF
TRBJ1-2 TRBV2 CASSEALLGDGYTF
TRBJ1-6 TRBV30 CAWSSLGANSPLHF
TRBJ2-3 TRBV27 CASSWADKGPDTQYF
TRBJ2-7 TRBV25-1 CASSDSRGRYEQYF
TRBJ1-1 TRBV2 CASTSKWGGTEAFF
TRBJ1-3 TRBV28 CASSLPGNTIYF
TRBJ1-2 TRBV30 CAWGRQVPYGYTF
TRBJ2-1 TRBV5-6 CASSYQELAVNEQFF
TRBJ1-2 TRBV5-1 CASSPQNAGRGGYTF
TRBJ1-2 TRBV27 CASSSALTGSYGYTF
TRBJ2-1 TRBV27 CASSSKGPSSYNEQFF
TRBJ2-7 TRBV7-9 CASSLLGTSSSYEQYF
TRBJ2-1 TRBV11-2 CASSSRTSGSYNEQFF
TRBJ2-7 TRBV19 CASSTENRGRGEQYF
TRBJ1-1 TRBV14 CASSRRGRAEAFF
TRBJ1-2 TRBV13 CASSLDSYGYTF
TRBJ1-1 TRBV6-5 CASSYGSTNTEAFF
TRBJ1-5 TRBV12-3/TRBV12-4 CASSTEPQPQHF
TRBJ2-1 TRBV6-2/TRBV6-3 CASSYSGYNEQFF
TRBJ1-4 TRBV5-1 CASSPGPDRGLKKLFF
TRBJ2-7 TRBV5-1 CASSPRDTTYEQYF
TRBJ2-3 TRBV9 CASSLAGSTDTQYF
TRBJ1-5 TRBV3-1/TRBV3-2 CASSGRPLDSNQPQHF
TRBJ2-2 TRBV10-2 CASAPPHRAGELFF
TRBJ2-7 TRBV30 CAWSGGYEQYF
TRBJ2-7 TRBV28 CASSLSAEEQYF
TRBJ2-5 TRBV27 CASSLQGSLETQYF
TRBJ2-7 TRBV9 CASSVGTTTNVQYF
TRBJ1-6 TRBV6-5 CASSYEFNNSPLHF
TRBJ2-1 TRBV30 CAWSVPASDVYNEQFF
TRBJ2-1 TRBV27 CASSSRTGTLAGVGQFF
TRBJ1-3 TRBV10-3 CAISDYPMGIYF
TRBJ2-1 TRBV6-5 CASGGRADEQFF
TRBJ1-2 TRBV28 CASSFRDRANYGYTF
TRBJ2-7 TRBV7-9 CASSPRESYEQYF
TRBJ2-7 TRBV27 CASSSPGLSIYEQYF
TRBJ2-7 TRBV28 CASSSQVGWYF
TRBJ2-2 TRBV4-2 CASSPILARTGTGELFF